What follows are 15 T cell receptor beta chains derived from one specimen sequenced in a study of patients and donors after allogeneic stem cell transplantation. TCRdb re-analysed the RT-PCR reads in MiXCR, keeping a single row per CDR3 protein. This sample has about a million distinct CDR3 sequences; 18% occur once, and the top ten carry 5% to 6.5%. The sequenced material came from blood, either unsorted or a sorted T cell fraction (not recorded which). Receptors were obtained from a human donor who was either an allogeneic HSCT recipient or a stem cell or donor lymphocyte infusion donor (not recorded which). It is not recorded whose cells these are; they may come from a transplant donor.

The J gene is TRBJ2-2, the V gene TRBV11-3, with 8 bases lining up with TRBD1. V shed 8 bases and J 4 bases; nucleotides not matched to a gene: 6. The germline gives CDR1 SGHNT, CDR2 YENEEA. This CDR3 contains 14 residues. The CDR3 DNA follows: TGTGCCAGCTCCTCAGGGGGCAGCACCGGGGAGCTGTTTTTT. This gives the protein CASSSGGSTGELFF.

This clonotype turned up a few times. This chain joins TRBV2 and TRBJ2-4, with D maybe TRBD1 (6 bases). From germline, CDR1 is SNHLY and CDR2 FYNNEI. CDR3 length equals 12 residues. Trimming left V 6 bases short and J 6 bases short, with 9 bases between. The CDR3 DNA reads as TGTGCCAGCAGAGACAGGCCAAACATTCAGTACTTC. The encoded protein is CASRDRPNIQYF.

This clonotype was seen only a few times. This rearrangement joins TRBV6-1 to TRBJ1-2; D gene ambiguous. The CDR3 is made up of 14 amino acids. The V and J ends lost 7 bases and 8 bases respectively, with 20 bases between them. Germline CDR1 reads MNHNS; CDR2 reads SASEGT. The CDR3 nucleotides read TGTGCCAGCATAATAACGTCGGTTGGTGGAGGCTACACCTTC. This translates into CASIITSVGGGYTF.

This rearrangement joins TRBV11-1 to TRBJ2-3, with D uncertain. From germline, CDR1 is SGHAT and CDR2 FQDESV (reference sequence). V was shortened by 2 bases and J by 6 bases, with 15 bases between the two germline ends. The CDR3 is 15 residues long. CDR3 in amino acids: CASSLFTVTPDTQYF. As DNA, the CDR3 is TGTGCCAGCAGCTTATTCACCGTGACCCCGGATACGCAGTATTTT. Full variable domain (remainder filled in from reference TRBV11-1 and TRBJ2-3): EAEVAQSPRYKITEKSQAVAFWCDPISGHATLYWYRQILGQGPELLVQFQDESVVDDSQLPKDRFSAERLKGVDSTLKIQPAELGDSAMYLCASSLFTVTPDTQYFGPGTRLTVL.

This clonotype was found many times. The CDR3 loop reads CASRGSENNEQFF. In nucleotides, the CDR3 is TGTGCCAGCAGGGGGTCCGAAAACAATGAGCAGTTCTTC. This rearrangement joins TRBV12-3 or TRBV12-4 to TRBJ2-1; D remains unclear. Trimming left V 6 bases short and J 5 bases short, with 11 bases between. The CDR3 is 13 amino acids.

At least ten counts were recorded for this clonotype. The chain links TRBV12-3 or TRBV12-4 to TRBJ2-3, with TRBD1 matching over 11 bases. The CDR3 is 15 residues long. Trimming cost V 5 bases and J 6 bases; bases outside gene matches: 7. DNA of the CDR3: TGTGCCAGCAGTGACCGGGACAGGGGGAACGATACGCAGTATTTT. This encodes CASSDRDRGNDTQYF.

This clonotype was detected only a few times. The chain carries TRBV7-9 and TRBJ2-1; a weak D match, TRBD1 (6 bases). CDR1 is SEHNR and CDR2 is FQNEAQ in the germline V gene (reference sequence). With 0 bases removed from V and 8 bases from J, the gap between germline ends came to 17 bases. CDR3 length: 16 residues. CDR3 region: CASSLAGGTFGHEQFF. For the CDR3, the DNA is TGTGCCAGCAGCTTAGCAGGGGGTACCTTTGGGCATGAGCAGTTCTTC.

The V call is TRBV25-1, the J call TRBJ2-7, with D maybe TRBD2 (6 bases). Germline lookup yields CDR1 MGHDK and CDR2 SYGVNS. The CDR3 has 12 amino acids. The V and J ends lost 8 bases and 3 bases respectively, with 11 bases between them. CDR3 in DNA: TGTGCCAGCCGCGGGGATAACTACGAGCAGTACTTC. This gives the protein CASRGDNYEQYF.

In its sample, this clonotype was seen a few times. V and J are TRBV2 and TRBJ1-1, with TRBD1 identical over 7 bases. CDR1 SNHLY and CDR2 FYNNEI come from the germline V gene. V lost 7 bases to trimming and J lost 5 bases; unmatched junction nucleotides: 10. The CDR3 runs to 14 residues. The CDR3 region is CASTQQGRRTEAFF. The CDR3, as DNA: TGTGCCAGCACTCAACAGGGGAGGCGTACTGAAGCTTTCTTT.

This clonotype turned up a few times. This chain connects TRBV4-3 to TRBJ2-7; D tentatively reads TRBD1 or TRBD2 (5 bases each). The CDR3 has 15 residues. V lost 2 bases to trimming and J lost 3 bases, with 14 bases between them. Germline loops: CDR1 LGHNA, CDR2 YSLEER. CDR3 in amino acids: CASSQLRVEGYEQYF. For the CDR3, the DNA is TGCGCCAGCAGCCAACTCAGGGTTGAGGGCTACGAGCAGTACTTC.

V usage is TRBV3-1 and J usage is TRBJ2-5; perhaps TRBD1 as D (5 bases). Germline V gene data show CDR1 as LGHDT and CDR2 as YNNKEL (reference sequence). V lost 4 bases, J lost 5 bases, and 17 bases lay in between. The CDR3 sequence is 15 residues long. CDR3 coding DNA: TGTGCCAGCAGCCGGTCAGACAGATTCCAGGAGACCCAGTACTTC. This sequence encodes CASSRSDRFQETQYF.

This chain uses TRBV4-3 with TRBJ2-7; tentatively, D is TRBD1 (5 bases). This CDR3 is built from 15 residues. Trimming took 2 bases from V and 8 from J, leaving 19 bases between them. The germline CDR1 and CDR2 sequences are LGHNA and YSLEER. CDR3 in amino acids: CASSQSGAVRGKQYF. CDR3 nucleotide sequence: TGCGCCAGCAGCCAATCCGGTGCCGTTAGGGGTAAGCAGTACTTC.

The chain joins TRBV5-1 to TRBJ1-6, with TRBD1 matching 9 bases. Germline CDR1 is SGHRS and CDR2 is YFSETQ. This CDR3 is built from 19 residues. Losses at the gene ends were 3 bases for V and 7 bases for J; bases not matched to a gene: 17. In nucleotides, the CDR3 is TGCGCCAGCAGCTCTACCGGGACAGGGTACCGAACCCTGAATTCACCCCTCCACTTT. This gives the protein CASSSTGTGYRTLNSPLHF.

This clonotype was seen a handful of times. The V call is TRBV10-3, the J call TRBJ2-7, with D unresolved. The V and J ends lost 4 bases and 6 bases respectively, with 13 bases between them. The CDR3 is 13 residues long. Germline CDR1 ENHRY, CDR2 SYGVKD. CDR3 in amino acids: CAISGDNFREQYF. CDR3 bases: TGTGCCATCAGTGGCGACAATTTTCGCGAGCAGTACTTC.

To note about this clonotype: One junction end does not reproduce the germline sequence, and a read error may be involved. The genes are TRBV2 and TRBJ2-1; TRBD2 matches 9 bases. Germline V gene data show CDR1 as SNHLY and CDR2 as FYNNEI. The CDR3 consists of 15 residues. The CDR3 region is CARSDGTSLLFEQFF. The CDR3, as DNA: TGTGCCAGAAGTGATGGGACTAGCCTACTTTTTGAGCAGTTCTTC.